The clone carrying this T cell receptor (beta chain) came up many times. This sample was taken from a study of low-dose radiotherapy and immunotherapy resistance in tumors. About the study: Every two weeks, cyclophosphamide 200 mg/m2 was infused one day before radiation plus immunotherapy.

Germline V gene lookup returns CDR1 SGHAT and CDR2 FQNNGV. V shed 6 bases, J shed 6 bases, and the junction held 9 bases outside the gene matches. CDR3 length: 15 amino acids. The time point denotes: after trial treatment. Stated treatment: LDRT plus nivolumab, ipilimumab, low-dose cyclophosphamide and aspirin (RACIN trial). cDNA synthesis used a TRAV/TRBV-specific primer set for both chains. TCRs were amplified for roughly 20 PCR cycles with a constant-region primer and V-primer adapter. TCRdb reprocessed the reads via MiXCR and lists one record per CDR3 protein. The profile shows approximately 100,000 distinct CDR3 sequences, about 20% of them singletons.

The receptor was derived from a male donor with prostate cancer. V and J are TRBV11-2 and TRBJ2-1; 9 positions match TRBD2. Material: PBMCs, obtained after low-dose radiotherapy plus immunotherapy. The CDR3: CASRDRRLAANEQFF. The CDR3, as DNA: TGTGCCAGCAGAGATAGGAGACTAGCGGCCAATGAGCAGTTCTTC. Looking up the rest from reference TRBV11-2 and TRBJ2-1 gives the full variable domain: EAGVAQSPRYKIIEKRQSVAFWCNPISGHATLYWYQQILGQGPKLLIQFQNNGVVDDSQLPKDRFSAERLKGVDSTLKIQPAKLEDSAVYLCASRDRRLAANEQFFGPGTRLTVL.